This T cell receptor beta chain was sequenced in a study of cytomegalovirus exposure and HLA in healthy donors. With 60 Vbeta and 13 Jbeta primers, the PCR was carried out. Method: immunoSEQ multiplex PCR; TCRdb's copy keeps in-frame clones and lacks some. There are about 120,000 clones in the sample; just over 65% occur only once, and 1.5% lies in the top ten. Turning to this clone: Its antigen is currently unknown. This sample includes further DNA sequences coding for the same CDR3.

Trimming removed 4 bases at V and 2 bases at J, with 11 bases between. Germline values: CDR1 ENHRY, CDR2 SYGVKD. The CDR3 has 14 amino acids. Study-level findings and limits: Analysis was carried out at a later point, and it linked a missense DCLRE1C variant to TCR beta V- and J-gene trimming. Confirmation in vitro established that three CMV-associated chains were specific for CMV antigens.

The clonotype originates from a man between 18 and 35 years old in good health and CMV-seronegative. Sequencing was performed on PBMCs. The chain links TRBV10-3 to TRBJ1-2; TRBD1 is a possible D gene (6 bases). In nucleotides, the CDR3 is TGTGCCATCAGTGGAACAGGGCAGAACTATGGCTACACCTTC. Its translation is CAISGTGQNYGYTF.